The 12 T cell receptor beta chains given below trace back to one sample, sequenced in a study of blood T cells in healthy people across ages. Sample-barcoded 5' priming and a J-beta primer mix drove a second PCR of roughly 6 to 12 cycles. TCRdb itself ran the 5' RACE reads through MiXCR, one entry per CDR3 protein. The sample comprises approximately 1.5 million distinct CDR3 sequences, roughly two fifths of which are singletons, and approximately 4.1% rests with the top ten. Input material: blood. The receptor set was obtained from a woman aged 18-30 years in good health.

This chain connects TRBV13 to TRBJ2-3; TRBD2 matches at 7 bases. V gave up 0 bases and J gave up 2 bases; unmatched junction bases: 2. There are 15 residues in the CDR3. Germline loops: CDR1 PRHDT, CDR2 FYEKMQ (reference sequence). CDR3 residues: CASSLGREITDTQYF. CDR3 bases: TGTGCCAGCAGCTTAGGGCGGGAGATCACAGATACGCAGTATTTT.

The chain employs TRBV7-8 and TRBJ2-3, with TRBD2 matching over 9 bases. CDR3 length equals 14 residues. V was pared by 8 bases and J by 6 bases, with 9 bases of the junction left unmatched. The germline gives CDR1 SGHVS, CDR2 FQNEAQ. CDR3 residues: CASGTSGLADTQYF. As DNA, the CDR3 is TGTGCCAGCGGTACTAGCGGGTTAGCGGATACGCAGTATTTT.

V usage is TRBV4-2 and J usage is TRBJ1-4; D remains unclear. The CDR3 has 15 amino acids. Germline CDR1 is LGHNA and CDR2 is YNFKEQ. V shed 4 bases and J shed 7 bases, with 16 bases lying between them. CDR3 DNA: TGTGCCAGCAGCCGATCTTCTGTTACGGGTGAAAAACTGTTTTTT. It translates to CASSRSSVTGEKLFF.

The chain employs TRBV6-6 and TRBJ2-2; no firm D call. The germline V gene has CDR1 MNHNY and CDR2 SVGAGI (reference sequence). The CDR3 is 16 amino acids. V was clipped by 2 bases and J by 0 bases, with 10 bases between them. CDR3 protein: CASSYGQLANTGELFF. The CDR3 DNA reads as TGTGCCAGCAGTTACGGGCAGCTAGCGAACACCGGGGAGCTGTTTTTT.

The chain links TRBV20-1 to TRBJ2-1; tentatively, D is TRBD1 (5 bases). The length of the CDR3 is 13 residues. V shed 0 bases and J shed 4 bases, with 7 bases lying between them. CDR1 and CDR2 (germline): DFQATT, SNEGSKA (reference sequence). CDR3 region: CSAREGVYNEQFF. CDR3 nucleotides: TGCAGTGCTAGAGAAGGGGTTTACAATGAGCAGTTCTTC.

The chain combines TRBV7-2 with TRBJ1-1; the match to TRBD1 covers 7 bases. CDR1 and CDR2 from the germline V gene are SGHTA and FQGNSA. The trim removed 4 bases at V and 4 bases at J, leaving 6 bases unmatched. This CDR3 has 14 amino acids. Written as DNA, the CDR3 is TGTGCCAGCAGCTCTTACAGGGGTATCACTGAAGCTTTCTTT. This sequence encodes CASSSYRGITEAFF.

The chain uses TRBV5-1 and TRBJ1-4; weak D call: TRBD1 (6 bases). CDR3 length equals 15 residues. Trimming removed 1 base from V and 7 bases from J, with 14 bases in between. Per the germline V gene, CDR1 is SGHRS and CDR2 is YFSETQ. CDR3 sequence reads: CASSLLGGSGEKLFF. For the CDR3, the DNA is TGCGCCAGCAGCTTGTTGGGGGGCAGCGGTGAAAAACTGTTTTTT. The whole variable domain, filled in from reference TRBV5-1 and TRBJ1-4, reads KAGVTQTPRYLIKTRGQQVTLSCSPISGHRSVSWYQQTPGQGLQFLFEYFSETQRNKGNFPGRFSGRQFSNSRSEMNVSTLELGDSALYLCASSLLGGSGEKLFFGSGTQLSVL.

This clonotype has a handful of counts. The rearrangement links TRBV20-1 to TRBJ2-7; D call uncertain. Trimming stripped 1 base from V and 2 bases from J, with 15 bases between. CDR3 length: 15 amino acids. Germline values: CDR1 DFQATT, CDR2 SNEGSKA (reference sequence). CDR3: CSARGRPPEPYEQYF. Here the CDR3 DNA reads TGCAGTGCTAGAGGTCGCCCGCCAGAGCCCTACGAGCAGTACTTC.

Notes on this clonotype: Sequence at one end of the junction differs from germline and may be a read error. This CDR3 is CASSGVSYSEQFF. Written as DNA, the CDR3 is TGTGCCAGCAGTGGGGTCTCCTACAGTGAGCAGTTCTTC. The chain recombines TRBV6-1 with TRBJ2-1; D unresolved. The CDR3 is 13 residues long. Germline lookup yields CDR1 MNHNS and CDR2 SASEGT.

The rearrangement links TRBV27 to TRBJ2-3; D is ambiguous. The CDR3 loop spans 15 amino acids. V was trimmed by 5 bases and J by 1 base, leaving 13 bases between them. The germline gives CDR1 MNHEY, CDR2 SMNVEV (reference sequence). CDR3 amino acids: CASSPAKFGTDTQYF. The CDR3 DNA is TGTGCCAGCAGTCCTGCAAAGTTTGGCACAGATACGCAGTATTTT.

V gene TRBV5-6 combines with J gene TRBJ2-7, with TRBD1 matching 10 bases. Judging by the DNA end, TRBJ2-5 fits better; the J call may be wrong. The germline V gene encodes CDR1 SGHDT and CDR2 YYEEEE. CDR3 size: 15 residues. CDR3 sequence reads: CASSSIDRGRKTQYF. The CDR3 DNA reads TGTGCCAGCAGCTCCATCGACAGGGGGCGGAAGACCCAGTACTTC.

The V gene is TRBV20-1, the J gene TRBJ2-7; D assignment may be TRBD1 or TRBD2 (5 bases each). CDR1 and CDR2 (germline): DFQATT, SNEGSKA (reference sequence). This CDR3 is 14 amino acids long. Between the trimmed V and J ends, which lost 2 bases and 6 bases, there was a span of 17 bases. CDR3 nucleotides: TGCAGTGCTAGAACAGGCGGGTCTGTCCGCGAGCAGTACTTC. This translates into CSARTGGSVREQYF.